The clone carrying this T cell receptor beta chain showed up just a few times. The antigen is unknown. This CDR3 comprises 13 residues. CDR1 is SQVTM and CDR2 is ANQGSEA in the germline V gene. Healthy bone marrow donors made up the cohort. This record belongs to a study of cytomegalovirus exposure and HLA in healthy donors. Primers included in the PCR were 60 Vbeta and 13 Jbeta primers. TCRdb's table, derived via immunoSEQ multiplex PCR, lists solely in-frame clones and lacks some. The sample lists about 140,000 clones, around 10% occurring once. Points from the study as a whole: A missense variant in DCLRE1C was later tied to TCR beta V- and J-gene trimming. Most TCRs appeared rarely, but some public TCRs recurred in many donors. Cytomegalovirus association was listed for 164 TCR beta chains.

The chain combines TRBV29-1 with TRBJ2-5, with TRBD1 as a possible D gene (5 bases). TRBJ2-7 explains the end of the DNA better; the J call may be wrong. Sample: PBMCs. The receptor was derived from a man aged 50-60 years in good health and CMV-seronegative. This CDR3 reads CSVEEGATYEQYF. The CDR3 DNA follows: TGCAGCGTTGAAGAAGGGGCTACCTACGAGCAGTACTTC.